A selection of T cell receptor beta chains follows, all from one sample in a study of blood T cell repertoires in COVID-19. The data were produced by immunoSEQ multiplex PCR, yet TCRdb's version contains in-frame clones alone and is incomplete. Of about 35,000 clones listed, more than 75% were seen once; the top ten hold 41%. Sequencing was done on a sample of peripheral blood. The receptors come from a man aged 80 or over with active or convalescent COVID-19. CDR3s include the opening cysteine and the closing phenylalanine or tryptophan. The order of the fields is V gene, clone size, D gene, J gene, CDR3 DNA, CDR3 protein. D genes are given only for firm matches. Size tells how often a clone was seen (once, few, many) or the class of an expanded clone, and some rows leave it out.

>TRBV6-2/TRBV6-3|NA|NA|TRBJ2-7
TGTGCCAGCAGTAGGACGGGAGATGGTCTTGCCGAGCAGTACTTC
CASSRTGDGLAEQYF
>TRBV29-1|NA|TRBD1|TRBJ2-2
TGCAGCGTTGTGAGACAGGGTGCCACCGGGGAGCTGTTTTTT
CSVVRQGATGELFF
>TRBV5-4|NA|TRBD2|TRBJ2-5
TGTGCCAGCAGCCCCGCCGGGACTAAAGAGACCCAGTACTTC
CASSPAGTKETQYF
>TRBV6-5|few|NA|TRBJ1-3
TGTGCCACCCTCAGGGGCAGTAGGAGCACCATATATTTT
CATLRGSRSTIYF
>TRBV10-3|NA|TRBD2|TRBJ2-5
TGTGCCATCGGGGCGGCGGGGGGCCAAGAGACCCAGTACTTC
CAIGAAGGQETQYF
>TRBV28|NA|NA|TRBJ1-3
TGTGCCAGCAGCCCAGCTAGGCGAAACACCATATATTTT
CASSPARRNTIYF
>TRBV16|NA|TRBD1|TRBJ2-2
TGTGCCAGCAGCCAACGGGGACAGGGGAACACCGGGGAGCTGTTTTTT
CASSQRGQGNTGELFF
>TRBV28|few|TRBD2|TRBJ2-7
TGTGCCAGCAGTAACGGACTAGCGGGAGGCTACGAGCAGTACTTC
CASSNGLAGGYEQYF
>TRBV11-2|NA|TRBD1|TRBJ2-2
TGTGCCAGCAGCTTATTCGGACAGGGGGCTGGCGGGGAGCTGTTTTTT
CASSLFGQGAGGELFF
>TRBV12-5|NA|TRBD1|TRBJ1-2
TGTGCTAGTGGCCAGGGACAGGGGGATAGGGGCTACACCTTC
CASGQGQGDRGYTF
>TRBV2|NA|NA|TRBJ1-4
TGTGCCAGCATTCAGGATAGGAATGAAAAACTGTTTTTT
CASIQDRNEKLFF
>TRBV7-9|NA|TRBD2|TRBJ2-2
TGTGCCAGCAGCCCCCGTGAGCGGGAGAAGGGCGGGGAGCTGTTTTTT
CASSPREREKGGELFF
>TRBV28|NA|TRBD1|TRBJ1-4
TGTGCCAGCAAACAGGGGACGGCTAATGAAAAACTGTTTTTT
CASKQGTANEKLFF
>TRBV25-1|NA|NA|TRBJ1-2
TGTGCCAGCAGTGAACCAGGCAGGGCCTATGGCTACACCTTC
CASSEPGRAYGYTF
>TRBV4-1|few|NA|TRBJ1-2
TGCGCCAGCAGCCACAGAGGCGATGGCTACACCTTC
CASSHRGDGYTF
>TRBV10-1|NA|TRBD2|TRBJ2-3
TGCGCCAGCAGTGAGGGGCGGGAGGGCCGAGATACGCAGTATTTT
CASSEGREGRDTQYF
>TRBV7-2|NA|TRBD1|TRBJ1-1
TGTGCCAGCAGCTCCTGGACAGGGGCTGAAGCTTTCTTT
CASSSWTGAEAFF
>TRBV5-1|NA|NA|TRBJ2-5
TGCGCCAGCAGGCCGGACAGCCAAGAGACCCAGTACTTC
CASRPDSQETQYF
>TRBV9|NA|TRBD2|TRBJ2-1
TGTGCCAGCAGCGTAGAATGGCGGGAGGCCTACAATGAGCAGTTCTTC
CASSVEWREAYNEQFF
>TRBV6-5|once|NA|TRBJ2-7
TGTGCCAGCAAAAACCTGGGACATTCCTACGAGCAGTACTTC
CASKNLGHSYEQYF
>TRBV3-1/TRBV3-2|NA|NA|TRBJ2-5
TGTGCCAGCAGCCCACGACAGCAAGAGACCCAGTACTTC
CASSPRQQETQYF
>TRBV24-1|NA|NA|TRBJ2-1
TGTGCCACCAGTGATTCCTTCGTGGGGCCTGAGCAGTTCTTC
CATSDSFVGPEQFF
>TRBV30|NA|TRBD2|TRBJ2-2
TGTGCCTGGAGTGTACTAGCGAGCCTGGGGGGGGAGCTGTTTTTT
CAWSVLASLGGELFF
>TRBV7-7|NA|TRBD1|TRBJ2-2
TGTGCTAGCAGCTCGACAGGGGGCCTCGGGGAGCTGTTTTTT
CASSSTGGLGELFF
>TRBV7-2|NA|TRBD2|TRBJ2-1
TGTGCCAGCAGCCCTGGGGGGGGTACTGAGCAGTTCTTC
CASSPGGGTEQFF
>TRBV5-6|few|TRBD1|TRBJ1-1
TGTGCCAGCAGCTGGGGACAGATAGGTGAAGCTTTCTTT
CASSWGQIGEAFF
>TRBV28|NA|NA|TRBJ2-7
TGTGCCAGCAGTTTCCTGACAGGGGGCAGGACTAGCGGCGGATACGAGCAGTACTTC
CASSFLTGGRTSGGYEQYF
>TRBV7-3|NA|NA|TRBJ2-1
TGTGCCAGCAGCTTAACGGTACTCTCCAATGAGCAGTTCTTC
CASSLTVLSNEQFF
>TRBV6-5|NA|NA|TRBJ1-1
TGTGCCAGCAGGTCCACAGGGTTGACTGAAGCTTTCTTT
CASRSTGLTEAFF
>TRBV6-1|NA|NA|TRBJ2-5
TGTGCCAGCAGTGAGTGGGGAGGGGGGCCCGGGACCCAGTACTTC
CASSEWGGGPGTQYF
>TRBV5-5|NA|NA|TRBJ2-2
TGTGCCAGCAGCGGCTACAGGGTGAGCACCGGGGAGCTGTTTTTT
CASSGYRVSTGELFF
>TRBV6-6|NA|NA|TRBJ2-4
TGTGCCAGCAGTTACTCGCTGGAGGCCAAAAACATTCAGTACTTC
CASSYSLEAKNIQYF
>TRBV5-6|NA|NA|TRBJ1-6
TGTGCCAGCAGCCCCGGAGGGTCGGGGTGGAGTTCACCCCTCCACTTT
CASSPGGSGWSSPLHF
>TRBV28|NA|NA|TRBJ2-7
TGTGCCAGCAGTTTAACAGGTACCTACGAGCAGTACTTC
CASSLTGTYEQYF
>TRBV18|NA|NA|TRBJ1-1
TGTGCCAGCTCACCAGACGAGGGGAACACTGAAGCTTTCTTT
CASSPDEGNTEAFF
>TRBV27|NA|TRBD1|TRBJ1-5
TGTGCCAGCAAGGACAGGCCTTATAGCAATCAGCCCCAGCATTTT
CASKDRPYSNQPQHF
>TRBV5-5|NA|NA|TRBJ2-7
TGTGCCAGCAGCTTGCGGTACGAGCAGTACTTC
CASSLRYEQYF
>TRBV27|few|TRBD2|TRBJ2-3
TGTGCCAGCAGCAGCGGGAGGGCCGGGCTGGCAGATACGCAGTATTTT
CASSSGRAGLADTQYF
>TRBV7-9|NA|NA|TRBJ2-6
TGTGCCAGCAGCTTAGTTGCAGGGCCCCACTCTGGGGCCAACGTCCTGACTTTC
CASSLVAGPHSGANVLTF
>TRBV13|NA|TRBD2|TRBJ2-7
TGTGCCAGCAGCCGCGGGAGAGGGACCTACGAGCAGTACTTC
CASSRGRGTYEQYF
>TRBV19|NA|TRBD1|TRBJ1-5
TGTGCCAGTAGTACGCCGACAGGGGGCGAGGGCCAGCCCCAGCATTTT
CASSTPTGGEGQPQHF
>TRBV29-1|NA|NA|TRBJ1-2
TGCAGCGTTGGCTCCGAGGGCTACACCTTC
CSVGSEGYTF
>TRBV27|once|NA|TRBJ2-5
TGTGCCAGCAGTTTATCGAGAGGGGAGACCCAGTACTTC
CASSLSRGETQYF
>TRBV7-9|few|NA|TRBJ2-2
TGTGCCAGCAGCTCACGACGGAGCGGCGCCGGGGAGCTGTTTTTT
CASSSRRSGAGELFF
>TRBV7-2|NA|TRBD1|TRBJ1-1
TGTGCCAGCAGCTTATTGACAGGGACGAACACTGAAGCTTTCTTT
CASSLLTGTNTEAFF
>TRBV2|NA|NA|TRBJ1-2
TGTGCCAGCAGTCTCTCCCGGGACACAAACTATGGCTACACCTTC
CASSLSRDTNYGYTF
>TRBV7-9|NA|TRBD1|TRBJ1-4
TGTGCTTCAGAGGGGGCCACTAATGAAAAACTGTTTTTT
CASEGATNEKLFF
>TRBV28|NA|TRBD2|TRBJ2-1
TGTGCCAGCACTAGTCTGGGACTAGCAAACAATGAGCAGTTCTTC
CASTSLGLANNEQFF
>TRBV7-6|NA|NA|TRBJ1-5
TGTGCCAGCAGCAGGGGGGGCGGCAATCAGCCCCAGCATTTT
CASSRGGGNQPQHF
>TRBV12-3/TRBV12-4|NA|NA|TRBJ2-1
TGTGCCAGCAACCAAGACTACTTCAATGAGCAGTTCTTC
CASNQDYFNEQFF
>TRBV10-3|NA|NA|TRBJ2-3
TGTGCCATCAGTCTCGGGACTGAGCAAGATACGCAGTATTTT
CAISLGTEQDTQYF
>TRBV18|NA|TRBD1|TRBJ2-7
TGTGCCAGCTCACAGGGACAGGTTACCTACGAGCAGTACTTC
CASSQGQVTYEQYF
>TRBV14|few|TRBD1|TRBJ2-7
TGTGCCAGCAGCCAAGACCATGGACAGGGCCTCCCCTACGAGCAGTACTTC
CASSQDHGQGLPYEQYF
>TRBV6-5|NA|TRBD1|TRBJ1-4
TGTGCCAGCAGGGACAGGGGCGTTGCAAAACTGTTTTTT
CASRDRGVAKLFF
>TRBV19|NA|NA|TRBJ1-2
TGTGCCACCAGAGAAGATCGACAGTCATACTATGGCTACACCTTC
CATREDRQSYYGYTF
>TRBV20-1|NA|TRBD1|TRBJ1-1
TGCAGTGCTAAAATGACAGGGGAAGCTTTCTTT
CSAKMTGEAFF